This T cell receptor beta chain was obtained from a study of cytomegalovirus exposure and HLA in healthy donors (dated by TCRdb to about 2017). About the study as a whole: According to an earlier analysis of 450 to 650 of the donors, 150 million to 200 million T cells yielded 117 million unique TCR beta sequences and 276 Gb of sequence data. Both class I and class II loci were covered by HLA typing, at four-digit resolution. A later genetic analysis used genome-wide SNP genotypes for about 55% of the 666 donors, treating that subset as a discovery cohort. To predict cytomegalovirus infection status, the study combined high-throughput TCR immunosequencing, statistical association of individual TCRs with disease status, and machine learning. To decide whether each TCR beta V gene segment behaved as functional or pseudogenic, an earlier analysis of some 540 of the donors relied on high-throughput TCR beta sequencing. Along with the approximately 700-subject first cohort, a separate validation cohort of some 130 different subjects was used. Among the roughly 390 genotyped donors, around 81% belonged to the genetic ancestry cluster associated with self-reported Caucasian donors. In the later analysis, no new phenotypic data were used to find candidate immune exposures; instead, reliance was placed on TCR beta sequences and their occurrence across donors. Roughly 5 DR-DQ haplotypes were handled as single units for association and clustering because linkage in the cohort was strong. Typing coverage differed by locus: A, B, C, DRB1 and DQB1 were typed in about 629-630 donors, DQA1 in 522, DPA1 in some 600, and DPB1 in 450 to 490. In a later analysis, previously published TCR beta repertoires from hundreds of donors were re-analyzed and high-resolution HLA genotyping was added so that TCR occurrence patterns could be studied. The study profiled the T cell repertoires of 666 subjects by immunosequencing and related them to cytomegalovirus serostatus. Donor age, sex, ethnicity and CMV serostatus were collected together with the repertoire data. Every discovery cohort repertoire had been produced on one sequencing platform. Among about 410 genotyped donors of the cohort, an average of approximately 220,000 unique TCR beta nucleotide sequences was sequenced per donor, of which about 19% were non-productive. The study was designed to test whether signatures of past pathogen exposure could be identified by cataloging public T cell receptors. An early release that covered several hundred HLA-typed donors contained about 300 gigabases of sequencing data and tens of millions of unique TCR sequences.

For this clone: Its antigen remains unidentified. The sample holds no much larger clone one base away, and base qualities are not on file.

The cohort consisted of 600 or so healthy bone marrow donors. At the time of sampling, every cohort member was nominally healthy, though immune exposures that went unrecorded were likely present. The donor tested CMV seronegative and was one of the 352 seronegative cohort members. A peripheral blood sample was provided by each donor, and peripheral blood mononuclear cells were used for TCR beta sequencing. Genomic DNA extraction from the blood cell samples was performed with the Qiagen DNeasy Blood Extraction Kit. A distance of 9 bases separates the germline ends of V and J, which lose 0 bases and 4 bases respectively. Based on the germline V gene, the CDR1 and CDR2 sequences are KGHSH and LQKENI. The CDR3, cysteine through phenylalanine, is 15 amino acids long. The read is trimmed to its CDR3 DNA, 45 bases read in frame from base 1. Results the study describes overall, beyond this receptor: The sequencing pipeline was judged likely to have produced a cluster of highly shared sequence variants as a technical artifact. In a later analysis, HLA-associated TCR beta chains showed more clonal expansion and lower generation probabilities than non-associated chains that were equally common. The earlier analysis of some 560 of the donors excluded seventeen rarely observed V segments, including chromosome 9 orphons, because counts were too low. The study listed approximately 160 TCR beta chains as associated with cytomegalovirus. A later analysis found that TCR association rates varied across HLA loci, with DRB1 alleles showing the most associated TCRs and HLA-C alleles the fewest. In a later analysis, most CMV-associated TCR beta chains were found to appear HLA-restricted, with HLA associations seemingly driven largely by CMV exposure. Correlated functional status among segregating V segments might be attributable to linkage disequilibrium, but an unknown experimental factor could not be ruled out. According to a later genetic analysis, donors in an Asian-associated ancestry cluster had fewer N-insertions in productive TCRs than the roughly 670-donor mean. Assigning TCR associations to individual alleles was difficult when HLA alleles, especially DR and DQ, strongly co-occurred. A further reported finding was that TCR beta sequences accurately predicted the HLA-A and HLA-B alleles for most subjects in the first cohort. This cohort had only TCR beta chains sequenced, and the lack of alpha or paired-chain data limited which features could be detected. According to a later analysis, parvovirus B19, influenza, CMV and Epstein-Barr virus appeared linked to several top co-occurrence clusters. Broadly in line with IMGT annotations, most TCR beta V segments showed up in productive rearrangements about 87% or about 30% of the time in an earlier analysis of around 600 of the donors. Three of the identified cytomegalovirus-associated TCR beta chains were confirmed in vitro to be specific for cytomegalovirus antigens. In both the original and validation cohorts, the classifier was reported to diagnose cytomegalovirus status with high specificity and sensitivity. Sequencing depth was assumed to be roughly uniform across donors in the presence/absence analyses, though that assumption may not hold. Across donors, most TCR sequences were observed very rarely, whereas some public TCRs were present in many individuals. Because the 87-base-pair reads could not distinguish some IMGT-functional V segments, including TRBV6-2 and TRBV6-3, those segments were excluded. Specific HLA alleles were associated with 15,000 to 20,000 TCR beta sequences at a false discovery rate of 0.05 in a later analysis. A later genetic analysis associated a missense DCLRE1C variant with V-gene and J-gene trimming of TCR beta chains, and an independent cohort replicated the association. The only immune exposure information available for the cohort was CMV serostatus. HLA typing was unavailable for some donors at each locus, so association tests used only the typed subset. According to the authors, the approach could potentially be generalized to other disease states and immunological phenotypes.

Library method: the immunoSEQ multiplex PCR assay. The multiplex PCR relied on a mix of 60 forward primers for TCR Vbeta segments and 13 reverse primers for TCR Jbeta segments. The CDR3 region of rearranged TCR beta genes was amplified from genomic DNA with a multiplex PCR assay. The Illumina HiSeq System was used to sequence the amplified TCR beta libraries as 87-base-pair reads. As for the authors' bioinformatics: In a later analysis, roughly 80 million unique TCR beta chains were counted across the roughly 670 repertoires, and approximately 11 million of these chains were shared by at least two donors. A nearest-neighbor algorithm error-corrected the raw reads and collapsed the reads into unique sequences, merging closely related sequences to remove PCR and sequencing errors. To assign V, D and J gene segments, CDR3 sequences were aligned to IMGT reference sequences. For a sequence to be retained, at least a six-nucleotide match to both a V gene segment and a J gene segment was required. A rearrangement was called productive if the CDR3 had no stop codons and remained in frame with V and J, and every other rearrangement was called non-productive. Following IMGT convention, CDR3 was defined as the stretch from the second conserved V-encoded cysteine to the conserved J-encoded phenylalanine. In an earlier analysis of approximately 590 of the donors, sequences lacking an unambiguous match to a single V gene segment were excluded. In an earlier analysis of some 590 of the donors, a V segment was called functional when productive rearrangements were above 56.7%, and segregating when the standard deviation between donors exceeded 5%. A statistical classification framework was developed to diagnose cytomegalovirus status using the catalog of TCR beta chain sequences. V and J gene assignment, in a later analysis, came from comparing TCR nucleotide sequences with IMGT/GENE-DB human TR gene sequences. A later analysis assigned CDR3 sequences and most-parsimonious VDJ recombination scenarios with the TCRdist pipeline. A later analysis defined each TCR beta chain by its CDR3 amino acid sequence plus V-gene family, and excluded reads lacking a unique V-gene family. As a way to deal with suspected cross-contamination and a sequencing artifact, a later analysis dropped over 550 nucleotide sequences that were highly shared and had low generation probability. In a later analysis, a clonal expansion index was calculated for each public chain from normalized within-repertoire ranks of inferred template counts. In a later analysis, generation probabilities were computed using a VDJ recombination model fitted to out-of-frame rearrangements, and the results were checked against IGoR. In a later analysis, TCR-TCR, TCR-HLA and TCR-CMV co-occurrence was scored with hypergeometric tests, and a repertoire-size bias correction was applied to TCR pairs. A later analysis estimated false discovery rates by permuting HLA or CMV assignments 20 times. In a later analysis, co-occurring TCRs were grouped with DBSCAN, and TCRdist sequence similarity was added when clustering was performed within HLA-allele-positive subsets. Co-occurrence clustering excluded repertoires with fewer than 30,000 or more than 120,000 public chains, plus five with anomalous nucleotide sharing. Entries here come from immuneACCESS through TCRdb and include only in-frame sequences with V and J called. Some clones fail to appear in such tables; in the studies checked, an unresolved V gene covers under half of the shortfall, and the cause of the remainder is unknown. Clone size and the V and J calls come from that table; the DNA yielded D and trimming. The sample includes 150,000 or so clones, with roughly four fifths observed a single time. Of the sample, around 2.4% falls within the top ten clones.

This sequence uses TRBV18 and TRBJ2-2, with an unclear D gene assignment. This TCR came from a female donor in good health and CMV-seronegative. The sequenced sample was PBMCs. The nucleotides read TGTGCCAGCTCACCACCTTCCCAGCGCACCGGGGAGCTGTTTTTT. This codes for CASSPPSQRTGELFF. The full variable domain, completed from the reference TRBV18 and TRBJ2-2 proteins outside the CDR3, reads NAGVMQNPRHLVRRRGQEARLRCSPMKGHSHVYWYRQLPEEGLKFMVYLQKENIIDESGMPKERFSAEFPKEGPSILRIQQVVRGDSAAYFCASSPPSQRTGELFFGEGSRLTVL.